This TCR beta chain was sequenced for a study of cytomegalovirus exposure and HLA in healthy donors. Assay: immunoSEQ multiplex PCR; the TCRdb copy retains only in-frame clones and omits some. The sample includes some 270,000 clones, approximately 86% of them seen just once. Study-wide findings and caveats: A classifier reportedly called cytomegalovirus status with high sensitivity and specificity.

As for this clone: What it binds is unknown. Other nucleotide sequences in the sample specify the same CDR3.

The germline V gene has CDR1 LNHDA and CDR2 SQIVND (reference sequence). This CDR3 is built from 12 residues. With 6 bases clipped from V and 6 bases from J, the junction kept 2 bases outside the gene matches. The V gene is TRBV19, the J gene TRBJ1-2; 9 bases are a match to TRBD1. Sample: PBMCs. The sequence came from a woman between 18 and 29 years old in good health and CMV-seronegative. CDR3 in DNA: TGTGCCAGTAGGGGACAGGGAGATGGCTACACCTTC. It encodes CASRGQGDGYTF.